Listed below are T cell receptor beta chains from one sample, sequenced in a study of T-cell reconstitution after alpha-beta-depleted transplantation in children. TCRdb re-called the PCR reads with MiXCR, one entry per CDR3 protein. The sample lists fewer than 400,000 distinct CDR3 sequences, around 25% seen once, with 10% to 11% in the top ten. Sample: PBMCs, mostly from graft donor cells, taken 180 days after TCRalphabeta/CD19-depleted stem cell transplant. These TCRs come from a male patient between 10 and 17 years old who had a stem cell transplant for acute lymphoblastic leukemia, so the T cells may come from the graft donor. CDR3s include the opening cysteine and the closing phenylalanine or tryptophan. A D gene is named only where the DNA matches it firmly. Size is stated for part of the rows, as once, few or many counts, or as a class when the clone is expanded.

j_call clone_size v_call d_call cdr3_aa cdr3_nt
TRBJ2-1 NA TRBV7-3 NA CASSLFFGDHEQFF TGTGCCAGCAGCTTATTTTTTGGAGACCATGAGCAGTTCTTC
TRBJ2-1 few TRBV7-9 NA CASSLRESYNEQFF TGTGCCAGCAGCTTAAGGGAATCCTACAATGAGCAGTTCTTC
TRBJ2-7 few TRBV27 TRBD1 CASSWDRGRGEQYF TGTGCCAGCAGTTGGGACAGGGGGCGCGGAGAGCAGTACTTC
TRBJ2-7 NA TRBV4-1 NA CASSPSPFYGSNEQYF TGCGCCAGCAGCCCATCACCCTTTTACGGGAGTAACGAGCAGTACTTC
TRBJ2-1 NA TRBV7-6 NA CASSLGLIQFF TGTGCCAGCAGCTTAGGACTGATACAGTTCTTC
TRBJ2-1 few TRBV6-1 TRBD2 CASSAGLATYNEQFF TGTGCCAGCAGTGCTGGACTAGCTACCTACAATGAGCAGTTCTTC
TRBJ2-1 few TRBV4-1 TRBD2 CASSPPSSGVSYNEQFF TGCGCCAGCAGCCCCCCGTCTAGCGGGGTCTCCTACAATGAGCAGTTCTTC
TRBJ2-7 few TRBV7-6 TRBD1 CASSFSSRGQFHYEQYF TGTGCCAGCAGCTTCTCATCCAGGGGGCAGTTTCATTACGAGCAGTACTTC
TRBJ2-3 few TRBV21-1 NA CASSIRGPGTDTQYF TGTGCCAGCAGCATCCGGGGCCCGGGCACAGATACGCAGTATTTT
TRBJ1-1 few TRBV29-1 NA CSVEGGGTEAFF TGCAGCGTTGAGGGGGGGGGCACTGAAGCTTTCTTT
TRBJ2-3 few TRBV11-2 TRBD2 CASSHQGLAGVGELDTQYF TGTGCCAGCAGCCACCAGGGACTAGCGGGAGTAGGAGAACTGGATACGCAGTATTTT
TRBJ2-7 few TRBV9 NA CASSDSSNRAYEQYF TGTGCCAGCAGTGACTCCAGTAACCGAGCTTACGAGCAGTACTTC
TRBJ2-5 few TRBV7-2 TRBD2 CASSFESGRASKTQYF TGTGCCAGCAGCTTCGAAAGCGGGAGGGCCTCGAAGACCCAGTACTTC
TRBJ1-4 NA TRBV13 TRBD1 CASSSVYRGTNEKLFF TGTGCCAGCAGCTCCGTATACAGGGGAACTAATGAAAAACTGTTTTTT
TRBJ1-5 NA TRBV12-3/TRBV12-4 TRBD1 CASSPDRGQKQPQHF TGTGCCAGCAGCCCCGACAGGGGGCAGAAACAGCCCCAGCATTTT
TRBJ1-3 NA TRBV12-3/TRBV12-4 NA CASSTYDIHRTIYF TGTGCCAGCAGTACTTATGACATTCACCGCACCATATATTTT
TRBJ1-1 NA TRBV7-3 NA CASSLHGRNTEAFF TGTGCCAGCAGCTTACACGGGAGGAACACTGAAGCTTTCTTT
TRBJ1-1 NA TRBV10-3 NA CAISPGRNTEAFF TGTGCCATCAGTCCGGGTCGAAACACTGAAGCTTTCTTT
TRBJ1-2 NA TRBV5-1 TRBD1 CASSLVPTGTVGYTF TGCGCCAGCAGCTTGGTCCCAACTGGGACAGTCGGCTACACCTTC
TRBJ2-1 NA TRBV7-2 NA CASTSDGQRRFF TGTGCCAGCACCTCAGACGGGCAGAGGCGGTTCTTC
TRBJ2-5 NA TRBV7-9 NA CASSFRSRQETQYF TGTGCCAGCAGCTTTCGGAGCAGGCAAGAGACCCAGTACTTC
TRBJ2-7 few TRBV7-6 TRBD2 CARTRGGRKYEQYF TGTGCCAGAACCCGGGGCGGGAGAAAATACGAGCAGTACTTC
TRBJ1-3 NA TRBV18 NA CASSPGQSGNTIYF TGTGCCAGCTCACCGGGACAATCTGGAAACACCATATATTTT
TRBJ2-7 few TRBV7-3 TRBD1 CASSPYSTGTGTYEQYF TGTGCCAGCAGCCCCTACTCTACCGGGACAGGGACCTACGAGCAGTACTTC
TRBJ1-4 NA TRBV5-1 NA CASSLGTFNEKLFF TGCGCCAGCAGCTTGGGGACTTTTAATGAAAAACTGTTTTTT
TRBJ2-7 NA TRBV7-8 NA CASSRGQGTREQYF TGTGCCAGCAGCCGGGGGCAGGGGACACGGGAGCAGTACTTC
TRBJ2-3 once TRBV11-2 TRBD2 CASSLRPPGTSGRTDTQYF TGTGCCAGCAGCTTACGGCCCCCCGGGACTAGCGGGAGAACAGATACGCAGTATTTT
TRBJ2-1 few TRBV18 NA CASSQTRSYNEQFF TGTGCCAGCTCGCAGACTAGAAGCTACAATGAGCAGTTCTTC
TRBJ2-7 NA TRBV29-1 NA CSGRGDQVGEQYF TGCAGCGGTAGGGGGGATCAGGTTGGCGAGCAGTACTTC
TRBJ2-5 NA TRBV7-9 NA CASSLTGSGQETQYF TGTGCCAGCAGCTTAACAGGGAGCGGGCAAGAGACCCAGTACTTC
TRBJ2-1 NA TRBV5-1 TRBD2 CASSSGAAGLAIYNEQFF TGCGCCAGCAGCTCTGGAGCGGCAGGACTAGCGATTTACAATGAGCAGTTCTTC
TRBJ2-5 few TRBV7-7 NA CASSSYMYQETQYF TGTGCCAGCAGCTCTTATATGTACCAAGAGACCCAGTACTTC
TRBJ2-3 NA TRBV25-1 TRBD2 CASSGGLGYGEGAADTQYF TGTGCCAGCAGTGGGGGCTTGGGGTACGGGGAGGGAGCGGCAGATACGCAGTATTTT
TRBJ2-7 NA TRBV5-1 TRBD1 CASSFHRDSSYEQYF TGCGCCAGCAGCTTCCACCGGGACAGCTCCTACGAGCAGTACTTC
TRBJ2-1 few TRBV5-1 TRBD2 CASNLGTSSYNEQFF TGCGCCAGCAACTTAGGGACTAGCTCCTACAATGAGCAGTTCTTC
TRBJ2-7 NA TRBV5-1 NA CASSAGRLPSTLWTYEQYF TGCGCCAGCAGCGCCGGCCGGCTCCCCAGTACCCTTTGGACCTACGAGCAGTACTTC
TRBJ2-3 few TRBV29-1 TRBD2 CSVEERGLGTDTQYF TGCAGCGTTGAAGAAAGGGGACTAGGCACAGATACGCAGTATTTT
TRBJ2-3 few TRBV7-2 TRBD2 CASSLGLAGPSDTQYF TGTGCCAGCAGCTTAGGACTAGCGGGGCCCTCAGATACGCAGTATTTT
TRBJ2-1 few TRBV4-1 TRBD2 CATSISGSSYNEQFF TGCGCCACCAGCATTAGCGGGAGCTCCTACAATGAGCAGTTCTTC
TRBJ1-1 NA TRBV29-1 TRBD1 CSVLDRVKTEAFF TGCAGCGTTCTTGACAGGGTTAAAACTGAAGCTTTCTTT
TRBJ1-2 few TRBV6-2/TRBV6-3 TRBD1 CASSYGDSLYGYTF TGTGCCAGCAGTTACGGGGACAGCCTCTATGGCTACACCTTC
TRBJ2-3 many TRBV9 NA CASSVVSTDTQYF TGTGCCAGCAGCGTAGTTAGCACAGATACGCAGTATTTT
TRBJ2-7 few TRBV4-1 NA CASSQVRTYEQYF TGCGCCAGCAGCCAAGTCCGGACCTACGAGCAGTACTTC
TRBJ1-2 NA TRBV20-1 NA CSAVGGNYGYTF TGCAGTGCCGTGGGCGGTAACTATGGCTACACCTTC
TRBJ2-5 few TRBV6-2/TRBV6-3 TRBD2 CASSRPVAGEATQYF TGTGCCAGCAGTCGCCCCGTAGCGGGAGAAGCGACCCAGTACTTC
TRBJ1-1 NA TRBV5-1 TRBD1 CASSPSHGGTGSQKAFF TGCGCCAGCAGCCCTAGCCACGGAGGGACAGGTTCACAAAAGGCTTTCTTT
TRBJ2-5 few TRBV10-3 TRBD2 CAIRGLAAQETQYF TGTGCCATCAGGGGACTAGCGGCGCAAGAGACCCAGTACTTC
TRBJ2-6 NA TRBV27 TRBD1 CASSVTGGKAGANVLTF TGTGCCAGCAGTGTGACAGGGGGCAAAGCTGGGGCCAACGTCCTGACTTTC
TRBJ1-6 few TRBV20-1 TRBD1 CSANLGTGTPPLHF TGCAGTGCGAACCTCGGGACAGGGACCCCACCCCTCCACTTT
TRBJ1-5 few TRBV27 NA CASSLSDGAGQPQHF TGTGCCAGCAGTTTATCGGACGGCGCCGGGCAGCCCCAGCATTTT
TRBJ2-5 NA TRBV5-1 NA CASSLSGGGRETQYF TGCGCCAGCAGCTTATCGGGGGGCGGACGGGAGACCCAGTACTTC
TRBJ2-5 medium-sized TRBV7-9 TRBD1 CASTPGQGFFEALQETQYF TGTGCCAGCACCCCGGGACAGGGGTTTTTCGAGGCGTTGCAAGAGACCCAGTACTTC
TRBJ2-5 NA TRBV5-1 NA CASSPGQYQETQYF TGCGCCAGCAGCCCTGGACAGTACCAAGAGACCCAGTACTTC
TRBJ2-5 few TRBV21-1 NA CASSKPGTRMYQETQYF TGTGCCAGCAGCAAGCCAGGGACAAGGATGTACCAAGAGACCCAGTACTTC
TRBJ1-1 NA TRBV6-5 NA CASSYFKSGWGMNTEAFF TGTGCCAGCAGTTATTTTAAATCGGGGTGGGGGATGAACACTGAAGCTTTCTTT
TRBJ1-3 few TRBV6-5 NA CASSYSTSLSWGSGNTIYF TGTGCCAGCAGTTACTCGACTTCCCTATCATGGGGCTCTGGAAACACCATATATTTT
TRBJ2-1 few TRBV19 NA CASTRETYNEQFF TGTGCCAGTACTAGGGAAACCTACAATGAGCAGTTCTTC
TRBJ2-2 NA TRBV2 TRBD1 CASSERGTANTGELFF TGTGCCAGCAGTGAAAGGGGGACAGCGAACACCGGGGAGCTGTTTTTT